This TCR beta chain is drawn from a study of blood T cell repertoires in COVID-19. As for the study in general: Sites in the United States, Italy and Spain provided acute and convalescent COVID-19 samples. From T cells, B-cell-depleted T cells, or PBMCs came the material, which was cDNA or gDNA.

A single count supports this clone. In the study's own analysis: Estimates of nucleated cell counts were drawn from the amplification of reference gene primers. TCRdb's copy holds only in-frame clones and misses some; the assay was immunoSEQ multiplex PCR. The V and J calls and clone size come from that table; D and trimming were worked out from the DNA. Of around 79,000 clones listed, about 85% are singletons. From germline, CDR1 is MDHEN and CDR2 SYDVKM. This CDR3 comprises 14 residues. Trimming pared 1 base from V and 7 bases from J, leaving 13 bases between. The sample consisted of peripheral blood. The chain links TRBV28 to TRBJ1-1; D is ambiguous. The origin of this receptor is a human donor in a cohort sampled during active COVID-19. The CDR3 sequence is CASSLFITAYEAFF. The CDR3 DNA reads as TGTGCCAGCAGTTTATTTATAACAGCCTATGAAGCTTTCTTT.